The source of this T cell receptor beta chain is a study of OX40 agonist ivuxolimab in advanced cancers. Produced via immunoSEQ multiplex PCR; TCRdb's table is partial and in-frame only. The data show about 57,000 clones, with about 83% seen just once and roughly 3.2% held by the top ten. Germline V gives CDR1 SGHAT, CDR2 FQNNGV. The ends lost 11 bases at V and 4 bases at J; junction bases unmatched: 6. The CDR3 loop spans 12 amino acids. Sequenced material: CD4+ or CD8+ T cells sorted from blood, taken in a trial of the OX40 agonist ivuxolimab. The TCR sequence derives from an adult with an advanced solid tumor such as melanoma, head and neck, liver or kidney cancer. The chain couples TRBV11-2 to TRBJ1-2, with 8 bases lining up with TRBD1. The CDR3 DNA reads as TGTGCCTCGCAGGGGGCCCCCTATGGCTACACCTTC. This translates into CASQGAPYGYTF.